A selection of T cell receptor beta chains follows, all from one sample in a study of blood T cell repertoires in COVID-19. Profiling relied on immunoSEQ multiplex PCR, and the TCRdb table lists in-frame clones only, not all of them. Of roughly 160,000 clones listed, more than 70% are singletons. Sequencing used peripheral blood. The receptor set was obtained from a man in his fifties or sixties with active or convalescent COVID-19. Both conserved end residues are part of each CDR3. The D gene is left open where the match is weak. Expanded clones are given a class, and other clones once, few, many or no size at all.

CDR3 protein: CASGPGQRLRGSYEQYF
CDR3 DNA: TGTGCCAGCGGACCGGGACAGCGCCTGCGCGGCTCCTACGAGCAGTACTTC
J gene: TRBJ2-7
V gene: TRBV27
clone size: .
D gene: TRBD1

CDR3 protein: CASSFTSEGGETQYF
CDR3 DNA: TGTGCCAGCAGTTTTACATCGGAGGGAGGAGAGACCCAGTACTTC
J gene: TRBJ2-5
V gene: TRBV7-9
clone size: .
D gene: .

CDR3 protein: CASSQEPSSLYNEQFF
CDR3 DNA: TGTGCCAGCAGCCAAGAACCTAGCTCACTATACAATGAGCAGTTCTTC
J gene: TRBJ2-1
V gene: TRBV3-1/TRBV3-2
clone size: many
D gene: .

CDR3 protein: CASTEQGRQPQHF
CDR3 DNA: TGTGCCAGCACCGAACAGGGTCGTCAGCCCCAGCATTTT
J gene: TRBJ1-5
V gene: TRBV5-8
clone size: .
D gene: .

CDR3 protein: CASSLATSGRTFTDTQYF
CDR3 DNA: TGCGCCAGCAGCTTGGCAACTAGCGGGAGGACATTCACAGATACGCAGTATTTT
J gene: TRBJ2-3
V gene: TRBV5-1
clone size: .
D gene: TRBD2

CDR3 protein: CASSQGAPNYGYTF
CDR3 DNA: TGTGCCAGCAGCCAGGGGGCTCCTAACTATGGCTACACCTTC
J gene: TRBJ1-2
V gene: TRBV6-5
clone size: once
D gene: TRBD1

CDR3 protein: CASSSTLQGGDTEAFF
CDR3 DNA: TGTGCCAGCAGTTCAACATTACAGGGTGGTGACACTGAAGCTTTCTTT
J gene: TRBJ1-1
V gene: TRBV27
clone size: .
D gene: .

CDR3 protein: CASSYWTGLTGELFF
CDR3 DNA: TGTGCCAGCAGTTACTGGACAGGATTAACCGGGGAGCTGTTTTTT
J gene: TRBJ2-2
V gene: TRBV6-5
clone size: .
D gene: TRBD1

CDR3 protein: CASSYSGTNTDTQYF
CDR3 DNA: TGTGCCAGCAGTTACTCGGGGACAAACACAGATACGCAGTATTTT
J gene: TRBJ2-3
V gene: TRBV6-5
clone size: .
D gene: .

CDR3 protein: CAWSVLGTQYF
CDR3 DNA: TGTGCCTGGAGTGTACTCGGTACGCAGTATTTT
J gene: TRBJ2-3
V gene: TRBV30
clone size: few
D gene: .

CDR3 protein: CSVVGRGVYNEQFF
CDR3 DNA: TGCAGCGTTGTGGGCAGGGGGGTTTACAATGAGCAGTTCTTC
J gene: TRBJ2-1
V gene: TRBV29-1
clone size: .
D gene: .

CDR3 protein: CASSVGRLGETQYF
CDR3 DNA: TGTGCCAGTAGTGTCGGCAGGCTTGGGGAGACCCAGTACTTC
J gene: TRBJ2-5
V gene: TRBV19
clone size: .
D gene: .

CDR3 protein: CATSDLGGGPLEQYF
CDR3 DNA: TGTGCCACCAGTGATTTAGGAGGGGGCCCCCTCGAGCAGTACTTC
J gene: TRBJ2-7
V gene: TRBV24-1
clone size: .
D gene: .